The next 31 T cell receptor beta chains were all read from a single sample in a study of T cells in localized non-small cell lung cancer. TCRdb's copy holds only in-frame clones and misses some; the assay was immunoSEQ multiplex PCR. The sample carries approximately 2,600 clones, approximately 22% recorded once. The starting material was lung tumor tissue, obtained before any cancer treatment. These receptors came from a male donor older than 55 with stage III squamous cell lung carcinoma.

This clone showed up just a few times. V usage is TRBV2 and J usage is TRBJ2-3; 7 bases are shared with TRBD1. This CDR3 is 14 amino acids long. The germline V gene encodes CDR1 SNHLY and CDR2 FYNNEI. Trimming cost V 6 bases and J 4 bases; bases outside gene matches: 7. CDR3 residues: CASSRDRRPDTQYF. DNA of the CDR3: TGTGCCAGCAGCCGGGACAGAAGGCCAGATACGCAGTATTTT.

The chain links TRBV18 to TRBJ1-2; perhaps TRBD1 as D (5 bases). The CDR3 spans 14 residues. CDR1 and CDR2 from the germline V gene are KGHSH and LQKENI. Trimming shortened V by 2 bases and J by 2 bases, and 9 bases separated the two germline ends. The CDR3 loop reads CASSPGGANYGYTF. The CDR3 DNA reads as TGTGCCAGCTCACCAGGAGGGGCAAACTATGGCTACACCTTC.

The V gene is TRBV6-8, the J gene TRBJ1-4; the match to TRBD1 covers 9 bases. CDR3 size: 15 residues. Unmatched junction bases numbered 5, after V lost 5 bases and J lost 4 bases. Germline V gives CDR1 MNHGY, CDR2 SAAAGT. In DNA, the CDR3 is TGTGCCAGCAGTACCGGACAGGGGAGTAATGAAAAACTGTTTTTT. Its protein is CASSTGQGSNEKLFF.

The V call is TRBV11-3, the J call TRBJ2-3, with TRBD2 matching over 11 bases. Germline V gene sequence: CDR1 SGHNT, CDR2 YENEEA. After removal of 7 bases from V and 4 bases from J, the junction contained 4 bases not matched to a gene. The CDR3 loop spans 14 amino acids. The CDR3 coding sequence is TGTGCCAGCACCCGTAGCGGGGGGGCAGATACGCAGTATTTT. Its protein is CASTRSGGADTQYF. Variable domain in full (rest from reference TRBV11-3 and TRBJ2-3): EAGVVQSPRYKIIEKKQPVAFWCNPISGHNTLYWYLQNLGQGPELLIRYENEEAVDDSQLPKDRFSAERLKGVDSTLKIQPAELGDSAVYLCASTRSGGADTQYFGPGTRLTVL.

The rearrangement links TRBV9 to TRBJ1-1; D remains unclear. Germline V lookup: CDR1 SGDLS, CDR2 YYNGEE. The CDR3 extends over 13 amino acids. V was shortened by 4 bases and J by 1 base, with 8 bases between the two germline ends. CDR3 sequence reads: CASSWGGNTEAFF. The CDR3, as DNA: TGTGCCAGCAGCTGGGGAGGGAACACTGAAGCTTTCTTT.

The chain joins TRBV12-1 to TRBJ1-5. TRBV12-1 is a pseudogene. The CDR3 contains 19 residues. CDR3 protein: CASSRPLTPVHYSNQPQHF. The CDR3 DNA reads TGTGCCAGCAGCCGACCCCTTACCCCCGTACATTATAGCAATCAGCCCCAGCATTTT.

This clone is judged medium-sized. The chain is built from TRBV11-3 and TRBJ2-6; D not resolved. V lost 1 base, J lost 0 bases, and 4 bases lay in between. The CDR3 totals 15 residues. The germline CDR1 and CDR2 sequences are SGHNT and YENEEA. The CDR3 DNA follows: TGTGCCAGCAGCTTAGGGGGCTCTGGGGCCAACGTCCTGACTTTC. Translating it yields CASSLGGSGANVLTF.

This clone was seen more than once but under ten times. The same CDR3 is also encoded by other DNA sequences in this sample. The rearrangement uses TRBV18 and TRBJ1-1; 7 bases fit TRBD1. Trimming at V came to 4 bases and at J to 4 bases, leaving 3 bases not matched to a gene. The CDR3 length is 13 residues. Germline-derived CDR1 and CDR2 are KGHSH and LQKENI. CDR3 sequence reads: CASSRPGGTEAFF. The CDR3 DNA sequence: TGTGCCAGCTCACGACCAGGGGGCACTGAAGCTTTCTTT. The variable domain in full, completed from reference TRBV18 and TRBJ1-1, reads NAGVMQNPRHLVRRRGQEARLRCSPMKGHSHVYWYRQLPEEGLKFMVYLQKENIIDESGMPKERFSAEFPKEGPSILRIQQVVRGDSAAYFCASSRPGGTEAFFGQGTRLTVV.

The chain recombines TRBV9 with TRBJ1-2; 9 bases fit TRBD1. This CDR3 region has 15 residues. J gave up 8 bases and V 3 bases, and 11 bases lay outside the gene matches. CDR1 and CDR2 (germline): SGDLS, YYNGEE. The CDR3 spells CASSGGQGPGKGYTF. The CDR3 DNA is TGTGCCAGCAGCGGGGGACAGGGACCCGGTAAAGGCTACACCTTC.

The genes are TRBV5-1 and TRBJ1-1, with TRBD1 identical over 8 bases. The CDR3 contains 14 residues. V lost 2 bases to trimming and J lost 1 base; unmatched junction nucleotides: 1. The germline CDR1 and CDR2 sequences are SGHRS and YFSETQ. The CDR3: CASSLGTGNTEAFF. Here the CDR3 DNA reads TGCGCCAGCAGCTTAGGGACAGGGAACACTGAAGCTTTCTTT. The variable domain in full, completed from reference TRBV5-1 and TRBJ1-1, reads KAGVTQTPRYLIKTRGQQVTLSCSPISGHRSVSWYQQTPGQGLQFLFEYFSETQRNKGNFPGRFSGRQFSNSRSEMNVSTLELGDSALYLCASSLGTGNTEAFFGQGTRLTVV.

The rearrangement joins TRBV10-1 to TRBJ1-2; D may be TRBD1 (5 bases). CDR1 is WNHNN, CDR2 SYGVQD, per germline (reference sequence). There are 13 residues in the CDR3. V was trimmed by 2 bases and J by 4 bases, leaving 8 bases between them. CDR3 nucleotides: TGCGCCAGCAGTGAGGGGACGGCCTATGGCTACACCTTC. As protein: CASSEGTAYGYTF.

The J gene is TRBJ1-2, the V gene TRBV6-8; D unclear. The CDR3 has 14 amino acids. Germline CDR1 and CDR2: MNHGY and SAAAGT. Trimming took off 1 base at V and 1 base at J, with 7 bases between the two ends. The CDR3, as DNA: TGTGCCAGCAGTTACTTGGTTCTTAACTATGGCTACACCTTC. Amino acids: CASSYLVLNYGYTF.

This chain links TRBV11-3 with TRBJ2-2; D gene uncertain. CDR1 is SGHNT, CDR2 YENEEA, per germline. The length of the CDR3 is 14 residues. Trimming took 6 bases from V and 1 from J, leaving 9 bases between them. CDR3 in DNA: TGTGCCAGCAGTTTACAAGAGAACACCGGGGAGCTGTTTTTT. It is translated as CASSLQENTGELFF.

This clone was observed a handful of times. V gene TRBV11-3 combines with J gene TRBJ2-5, with TRBD2 matching 9 bases. This CDR3 comprises 16 residues. CDR1 is SGHNT and CDR2 is YENEEA in the germline V gene. V shed 5 bases, J shed 4 bases, and the junction held 11 bases outside the gene matches. The CDR3 DNA reads as TGTGCCAGCAGCCTCCGACTAGCGGCTTATAGAGAGACCCAGTACTTC. It yields the protein CASSLRLAAYRETQYF. The complete variable domain, with remaining parts taken from reference TRBV11-3 and TRBJ2-5, reads EAGVVQSPRYKIIEKKQPVAFWCNPISGHNTLYWYLQNLGQGPELLIRYENEEAVDDSQLPKDRFSAERLKGVDSTLKIQPAELGDSAVYLCASSLRLAAYRETQYFGPGTRLLVL.

The gene calls are TRBV5-1 and TRBJ1-2; perhaps TRBD1 as D (5 bases). V lost 3 bases, J lost 4 bases, and 13 bases lay in between. The CDR3 consists of 14 residues. Looked up from germline, CDR1 is SGHRS and CDR2 is YFSETQ. Here the CDR3 reads CASSSSDRVYGYTF. The DNA for the CDR3 is TGCGCCAGCAGCTCATCCGACAGAGTCTATGGCTACACCTTC.

This clone was picked up a small number of times. The chain is built from TRBV9 and TRBJ1-1; no clear D gene. CDR1 SGDLS and CDR2 YYNGEE come from the germline V gene. Deletions cut 6 bases from V and 2 bases from J, with 14 bases between. The CDR3 spans 14 residues. CDR3 DNA sequence: TGTGCCAGCACCCGCCGGGAAGGAAACACTGAAGCTTTCTTT. It yields the protein CASTRREGNTEAFF.

This clone was recorded a few times. CDR3 sequence: CASSPPQQGGYTF. The CDR3 coding sequence is TGTGCCAGCAGTCCCCCTCAGCAGGGAGGCTACACCTTC. The gene calls are TRBV6-8 and TRBJ1-2, with D possibly being TRBD1 (5 bases). V lost 5 bases to trimming and J lost 8 bases, with 15 bases between them. CDR1 and CDR2 from the germline V gene are MNHGY and SAAAGT. The CDR3 is 13 amino acids.

This clone has more than one count but fewer than ten. The CDR3 sequence is CASSYSIWELFF. The DNA for the CDR3 is TGTGCCAGCAGTTACTCGATCTGGGAGCTGTTTTTT. J is TRBJ2-2 and V is TRBV6-8; D unresolved. With 0 bases removed from V and 9 bases from J, the gap between germline ends came to 5 bases. The germline CDR1 and CDR2 sequences are MNHGY and SAAAGT. The CDR3 runs 12 residues.

This clone was found a few times. This chain uses TRBV6-8 with TRBJ2-3, with D unclear. The length of the CDR3 is 14 residues. The germline gives CDR1 MNHGY, CDR2 SAAAGT. With 7 bases removed from V and 3 bases from J, the gap between germline ends came to 14 bases. The CDR3 nucleotides read TGTGCCAGCATTGGTTTGGGTGGGACAGATACGCAGTATTTT. This sequence encodes CASIGLGGTDTQYF.

The chain recombines TRBV29-1 with TRBJ2-1; 7 bases fit TRBD2. The CDR3 has 13 residues. Trimming removed 4 bases from V and 5 bases from J; junction bases left unmatched: 5. Germline values: CDR1 SQVTM, CDR2 ANQGSEA. This chain's CDR3 is CSVVSGANNEQFF. Written as DNA, the CDR3 is TGCAGCGTTGTAAGCGGGGCCAACAATGAGCAGTTCTTC.

This clone appeared once. The chain recombines TRBV6-8 with TRBJ2-1, with D possibly TRBD2 on 5 matching bases. This CDR3 region has 15 residues. Germline loops: CDR1 MNHGY, CDR2 SAAAGT. V lost 2 bases and J lost 4, with 12 bases in between. This CDR3 is CASSYDPGKYNEQFF. The CDR3 coding sequence is TGTGCCAGCAGTTACGATCCGGGGAAATACAATGAGCAGTTCTTC.

This clone is classed as medium-sized. The chain employs TRBV11-3 and TRBJ1-4; D gene uncertain. This CDR3 is built from 14 residues. CDR1 SGHNT and CDR2 YENEEA come from the germline V gene. V gave up 3 bases and J gave up 6 bases, with 11 bases separating them. CDR3 amino acids: CASSFKIPDEKLFF. CDR3 DNA sequence: TGTGCCAGCAGCTTTAAAATCCCCGATGAAAAACTGTTTTTT.

V gene TRBV5-1 combines with J gene TRBJ1-5; 7 bases fit TRBD1. V shed 5 bases and J 4 bases; nucleotides not matched to a gene: 9. The CDR3 is 15 residues long. Germline CDR1 is SGHRS and CDR2 is YFSETQ. The CDR3 DNA follows: TGCGCCAGCAGACCCGGGACAGTGGAGAATCAGCCCCAGCATTTT. It is translated as CASRPGTVENQPQHF.

By share of the sample, this clone is medium-sized. V is TRBV11-3 and J is TRBJ2-3, with D possibly matching TRBD1 (6 bases). Germline V CDR1 and CDR2: SGHNT, YENEEA. The CDR3 sequence is 14 residues long. The ends were cut back, 5 bases at V and 0 bases at J, with 9 bases in the middle. As DNA, the CDR3 is TGTGCCAGCAGCCCGGACAGAAGCACAGATACGCAGTATTTT. As protein: CASSPDRSTDTQYF.

This clone counts as medium-sized. Written as DNA, the CDR3 is TGTGCCAGCAGCTTAGTGGAGGGGATCTATGGCTACACCTTC. It is translated as CASSLVEGIYGYTF. The chain links TRBV11-3 to TRBJ1-2, with D perhaps TRBD1 (5 bases). Trimming cost V 1 base and J 4 bases, with 10 bases left between them. In germline, CDR1 is SGHNT, CDR2 YENEEA. CDR3 length: 14 residues.

This chain connects TRBV10-2 to TRBJ2-3; the match to TRBD1 covers 8 bases. The germline V gene encodes CDR1 WSHSY and CDR2 SAAADI. This CDR3 comprises 17 residues. V shed 4 bases, J shed 1 base, and the junction held 10 bases outside the gene matches. CDR3 residues: CASSGPHRQGRTDTQYF. In DNA, the CDR3 is TGCGCCAGCAGTGGCCCCCACCGACAGGGGCGCACAGATACGCAGTATTTT.

The chain uses TRBV18 and TRBJ1-1; maybe TRBD1 (5 bases). Trimming pared 5 bases from V and 5 bases from J, leaving 12 bases between. The CDR3 runs 13 residues. Germline V gives CDR1 KGHSH, CDR2 LQKENI. The CDR3 DNA sequence: TGTGCCAGCTCAGTAGGGCCAGGGACTGAAGCTTTCTTT. Protein: CASSVGPGTEAFF. The full variable domain, completed using reference TRBV18 and TRBJ1-1, is NAGVMQNPRHLVRRRGQEARLRCSPMKGHSHVYWYRQLPEEGLKFMVYLQKENIIDESGMPKERFSAEFPKEGPSILRIQQVVRGDSAAYFCASSVGPGTEAFFGQGTRLTVV.

The rearrangement joins TRBV28 to TRBJ2-5; D perhaps matches TRBD1 (7 bases). The CDR3 is made up of 16 amino acids. CDR1 and CDR2 (germline): MDHEN, SYDVKM. V was shortened by 2 bases and J by 0 bases, with 13 bases between the two germline ends. CDR3 coding DNA: TGTGCCAGCAGTTTAAACCCAGGGGGGTACCAAGAGACCCAGTACTTC. Translating gives CASSLNPGGYQETQYF.

The gene calls are TRBV5-1 and TRBJ1-5; TRBD1 is a possible D gene (6 bases). The CDR3 is 16 amino acids. Germline CDR1 and CDR2: SGHRS and YFSETQ. The V and J ends lost 3 bases and 11 bases respectively, with 24 bases between them. Here the CDR3 reads CASSYHPGENNVAQHF. The CDR3 DNA follows: TGCGCCAGCAGCTATCACCCAGGGGAGAATAATGTAGCCCAGCATTTT.

V gene TRBV6-8 combines with J gene TRBJ1-5; TRBD1 matches 11 bases. The length of the CDR3 is 19 residues. Germline loops: CDR1 MNHGY, CDR2 SAAAGT. Trimming removed 6 bases from V and 4 bases from J; junction bases left unmatched: 17. CDR3 loop: CASSLFGTGGTRGNQPQHF. CDR3 bases: TGTGCCAGCAGCCTATTCGGGACAGGGGGGACTCGCGGGAATCAGCCCCAGCATTTT.

This clone was detected a few times. The chain couples TRBV4-1 to TRBJ1-2; TRBD1 is a possible D gene (6 bases). The CDR3 runs to 15 residues. V lost 3 bases and J lost 8, with 19 bases in between. Germline CDR1 MGHRA, CDR2 YSYEKL. The CDR3 spells CASSQNRASLLGYTF. The CDR3 region has the DNA TGCGCCAGCAGCCAGAACAGGGCGAGCCTACTAGGCTACACCTTC.